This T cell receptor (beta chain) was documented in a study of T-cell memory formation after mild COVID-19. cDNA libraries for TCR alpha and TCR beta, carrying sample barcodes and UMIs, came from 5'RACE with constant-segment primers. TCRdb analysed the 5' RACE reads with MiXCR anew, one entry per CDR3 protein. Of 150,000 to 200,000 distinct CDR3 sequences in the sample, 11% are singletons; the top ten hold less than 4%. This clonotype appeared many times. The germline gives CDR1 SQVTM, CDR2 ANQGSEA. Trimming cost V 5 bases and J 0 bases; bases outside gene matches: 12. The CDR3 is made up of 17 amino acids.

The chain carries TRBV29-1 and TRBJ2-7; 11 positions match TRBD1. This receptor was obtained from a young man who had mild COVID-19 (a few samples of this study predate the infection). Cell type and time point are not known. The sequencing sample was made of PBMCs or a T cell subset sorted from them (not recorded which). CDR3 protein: CSVIDRGGTGGSYEQYF. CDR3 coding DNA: TGCAGCGTTATTGATCGGGGCGGGACAGGGGGCTCCTACGAGCAGTACTTC.